This entry features one T cell receptor (beta chain) sequence. This specimen comes from a study of shared T cell receptors in the human thymus. Germline CDR1 reads MRHNA; CDR2 reads SNTAGT. CDR3 length: 13 amino acids. Profiling relied on immunoSEQ multiplex PCR, and the TCRdb table lists in-frame clones only, not all of them. The data contain about 610,000 clones, approximately 87% of them singletons. These same records also appear under a second study, on human thymus T cells. Per that paper: During corrective heart surgery, resections were taken, and the thymus tissue came from them. Repertoires from thymus and blood appeared to show biased V and J gene usage. Related research found strongly overlapping thymic repertoires in unrelated individuals.

Sequencing was performed on thymocytes. This rearrangement joins TRBV6-4 to TRBJ2-5, with 7 bases identical to TRBD2. The end of the DNA aligns better with TRBJ2-7, so the J call may be wrong. The clonotype was recovered from a boy less than two years old with a congenital heart defect. CDR3 nucleotide sequence: TGTGCCGGAAAGCGGGACTCCCTTTTCGAGCAGTACTTC. Protein: CAGKRDSLFEQYF.